One and the same sample provided the 5 T cell receptor beta chains below, sequenced in a study of radiation and T cells in renal cell carcinoma. The assay was immunoSEQ multiplex PCR, and TCRdb's table has in-frame clones only and misses some. Of about 12,000 clones listed, about 65% are singletons. The treatment is: treatment-naive control, cytoreductive nephrectomy. This specimen consisted of tumor tissue, obtained from a patient whose treatment was nephrectomy without radiotherapy. The receptors come from a woman aged 80 or over with renal cell carcinoma.

This clone was observed a handful of times. This chain uses TRBV18 with TRBJ1-5; D uncertain. The germline V and J ends were trimmed by 0 bases and 4 bases, with 7 bases remaining between them. CDR1 and CDR2 (germline): KGHSH, LQKENI. The CDR3 spans 14 residues. CDR3 sequence reads: CASSPPLSNQPQHF. The DNA of the CDR3 is TGTGCCAGCTCACCACCGCTCTCGAATCAGCCCCAGCATTTT.

This chain uses TRBV28 with TRBJ2-7; 7 positions match TRBD1. J was trimmed by 0 bases and V by 5 bases; bases with no gene match: 7. CDR1 and CDR2 from the germline V gene are MDHEN and SYDVKM. CDR3 length equals 15 residues. The CDR3 bases are TGTGCCAGCAGTCGTACAGGGGCCGGCTCCTACGAGCAGTACGTC. Translation: CASSRTGAGSYEQYV.

This clone was counted a few times. This chain joins TRBV7-9 and TRBJ1-1; 11 bases map to TRBD1. Germline assignment: CDR1 SEHNR and CDR2 FQNEAQ (reference sequence). The CDR3 totals 17 residues. The trim removed 1 base at V and 1 base at J, leaving 5 bases unmatched. The CDR3 nucleotides read TGTGCCAGCAGCTTAGGGGGGACAGGGGGAGAGAACACTGAAGCTTTCTTT. Residues: CASSLGGTGGENTEAFF.

The genes are TRBV7-2 and TRBJ2-3, with 9 positions matching TRBD1. The CDR3 is 15 residues long. CDR1 and CDR2 (germline): SGHTA, FQGNSA. V lost 3 bases and J lost 1; bases outside the gene matches: 2. The CDR3: CASSFRDRGTDTQYF. The DNA of the CDR3 is TGTGCCAGCAGCTTCCGGGACAGGGGCACAGATACGCAGTATTTT.

The V and J genes are TRBV7-9 and TRBJ1-2; D gene unclear. V dropped 5 bases and J dropped 2 bases, with 15 bases sitting between them. This CDR3 spans 15 amino acids. Germline V gene data show CDR1 as SEHNR and CDR2 as FQNEAQ (reference sequence). The CDR3 DNA sequence: TGTGCCAGCAGCCCGTCTCCGGCCAGGAACTATGGCTACACCTTC. Amino acid sequence: CASSPSPARNYGYTF. Together with reference TRBV7-9 and TRBJ1-2, the CDR3 gives the full variable domain: DTGVSQNPRHKITKRGQNVTFRCDPISEHNRLYWYRQTLGQGPEFLTYFQNEAQLEKSRLLSDRFSAERPKGSFSTLEIQRTEQGDSAMYLCASSPSPARNYGYTFGSGTRLTVV.